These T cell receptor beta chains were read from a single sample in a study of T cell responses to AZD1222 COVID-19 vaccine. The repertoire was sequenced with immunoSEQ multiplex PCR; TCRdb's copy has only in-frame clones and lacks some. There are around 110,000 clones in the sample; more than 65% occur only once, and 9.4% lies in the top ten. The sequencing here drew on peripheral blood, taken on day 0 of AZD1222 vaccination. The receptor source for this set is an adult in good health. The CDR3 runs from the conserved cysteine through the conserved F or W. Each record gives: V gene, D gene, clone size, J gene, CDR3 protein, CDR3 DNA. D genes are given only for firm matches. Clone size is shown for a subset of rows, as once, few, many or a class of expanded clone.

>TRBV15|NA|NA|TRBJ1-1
CATSRVGWGYGTEAFF
TGTGCCACCAGCAGAGTCGGATGGGGGTACGGGACTGAAGCTTTCTTT
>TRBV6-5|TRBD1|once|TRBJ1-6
CASSPTGVNSPLHF
TGTGCCAGCAGCCCGACAGGGGTTAATTCACCCCTCCACTTT
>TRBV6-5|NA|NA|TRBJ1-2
CASSYSIQGNYGYTF
TGTGCCAGCAGTTACTCAATTCAGGGTAACTATGGCTACACCTTC
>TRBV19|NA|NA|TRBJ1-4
CASSIRGADEKLFF
TGTGCCAGTAGTATCCGGGGGGCGGATGAAAAACTGTTTTTT
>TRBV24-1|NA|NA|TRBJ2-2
CATSDLWGKGGTGELFF
TGTGCCACCAGTGATTTGTGGGGGAAAGGGGGCACCGGGGAGCTGTTTTTT
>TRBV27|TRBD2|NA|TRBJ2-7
CASATVSGGFFYEQYF
TGTGCCAGCGCTACCGTAAGCGGGGGGTTCTTCTACGAGCAGTACTTC
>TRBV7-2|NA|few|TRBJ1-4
CASSLQGSHNEKLFF
TGTGCCAGCAGCCTACAGGGTTCCCATAATGAAAAACTGTTTTTT
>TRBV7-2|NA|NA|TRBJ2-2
CASSPSGEIGELFF
TGTGCCAGCAGCCCCTCAGGGGAAATCGGGGAGCTGTTTTTT
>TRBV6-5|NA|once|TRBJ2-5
CASRQLGSETQYF
TGTGCCAGCAGGCAACTAGGAAGCGAGACCCAGTACTTC
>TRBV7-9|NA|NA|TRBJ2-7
CASSSKPYEQYF
TGTGCCAGCAGCTCCAAACCTTACGAGCAGTACTTC
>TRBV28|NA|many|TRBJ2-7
CASSFWTRVDF
TGTGCCAGCAGTTTTTGGACAAGAGTTGACTTC
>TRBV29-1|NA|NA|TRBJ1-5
CSVGPGFSQPQHF
TGCAGCGTTGGCCCAGGGTTTAGTCAGCCCCAGCATTTT
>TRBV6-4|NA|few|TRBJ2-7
CASSAPPEQYF
TGTGCCAGCAGTGCCCCCCCCGAGCAGTACTTC
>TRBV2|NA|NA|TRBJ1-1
CASELNTEAFF
TGTGCCAGCGAGCTGAACACTGAAGCTTTCTTT
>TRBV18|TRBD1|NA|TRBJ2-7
CASSPLDRGQTYEQYF
TGTGCCAGCTCACCATTGGACAGGGGGCAAACCTACGAGCAGTACTTC
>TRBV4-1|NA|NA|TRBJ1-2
CASSRVGTADLYTF
TGCGCCAGCAGCCGAGTAGGGACGGCCGATCTCTACACCTTC
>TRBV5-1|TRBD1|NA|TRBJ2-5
CASSLAQGQGIKTQYF
TGCGCCAGCAGCTTGGCCCAGGGACAGGGTATTAAGACCCAGTACTTC
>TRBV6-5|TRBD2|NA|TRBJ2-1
CASRASGKGPSEQFF
TGTGCCAGCAGAGCTAGCGGGAAAGGCCCAAGTGAGCAGTTCTTC
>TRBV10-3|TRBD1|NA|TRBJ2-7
CAISGRQGIVYEQYF
TGTGCCATCAGTGGCAGACAGGGCATTGTTTACGAGCAGTACTTC
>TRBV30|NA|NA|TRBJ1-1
CAWSPGGPTEAFF
TGTGCCTGGAGTCCGGGGGGTCCCACTGAAGCTTTCTTT
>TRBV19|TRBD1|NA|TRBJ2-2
CASSTSTGTGVIGELFF
TGTGCCAGTAGTACCTCGACGGGAACAGGGGTTATCGGGGAGCTGTTTTTT
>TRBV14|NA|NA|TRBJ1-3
CASSQRTLGNTIYF
TGTGCCAGCAGCCAGCGGACGCTAGGAAACACCATATATTTT
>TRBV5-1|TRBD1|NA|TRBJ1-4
CASSPGTDEKLFF
TGCGCCAGCAGCCCGGGGACAGACGAAAAACTGTTTTTT
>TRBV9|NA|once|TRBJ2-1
CASSLGLKGSYNEQFF
TGTGCCAGCAGCCTCGGACTGAAAGGCTCCTACAATGAGCAGTTCTTC
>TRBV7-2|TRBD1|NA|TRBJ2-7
CASSAQQGITTYEQYF
TGTGCCAGCAGCGCGCAACAGGGGATTACGACCTACGAGCAGTACTTC
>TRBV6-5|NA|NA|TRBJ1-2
CATRIWDGYTF
TGTGCCACCAGGATTTGGGATGGCTACACCTTC
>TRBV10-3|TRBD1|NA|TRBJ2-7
CATQTGESYEQYF
TGTGCCACCCAAACAGGGGAATCCTACGAGCAGTACTTC
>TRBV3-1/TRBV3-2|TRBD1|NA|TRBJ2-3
CASSQEGSRTGARF
TGTGCCAGCAGCCAAGAAGGAAGTAGGACAGGGGCTCGATTT
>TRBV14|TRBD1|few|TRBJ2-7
CASSLLRTGAYEQYF
TGTGCCAGCAGCCTCCTGCGGACAGGGGCCTACGAGCAGTACTTC
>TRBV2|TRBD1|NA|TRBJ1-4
CASRRQGSTNEKLFF
TGTGCCAGCAGACGACAGGGCTCAACTAATGAAAAACTGTTTTTT
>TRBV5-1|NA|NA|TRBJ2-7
CASSLATGEPIYEQYF
TGCGCCAGCAGCTTGGCCACGGGGGAGCCAATCTACGAGCAGTACTTC
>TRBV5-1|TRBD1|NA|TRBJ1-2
CASSLEGQVYGYTF
TGCGCCAGCAGCTTGGAGGGACAGGTTTATGGCTACACCTTC
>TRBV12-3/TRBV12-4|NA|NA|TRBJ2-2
CASSFRHTGELFF
TGTGCCAGCAGTTTCCGCCACACCGGGGAGCTGTTTTTT
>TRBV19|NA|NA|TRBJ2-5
CASSILQGETQYF
TGTGCCAGTAGTATCCTACAGGGTGAGACCCAGTACTTC
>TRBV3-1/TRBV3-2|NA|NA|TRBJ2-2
CASRPTGQLNTGELFF
TGTGCCAGCAGACCTACGGGACAACTGAACACCGGGGAGCTGTTTTTT
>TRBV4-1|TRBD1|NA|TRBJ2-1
CASSRNRGSYNEQFF
TGCGCCAGCAGCCGAAACAGGGGCTCCTACAATGAGCAGTTCTTC
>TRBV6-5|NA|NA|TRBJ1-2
CASINPPDYGYTF
TGTGCCAGCATCAACCCCCCGGACTATGGCTACACCTTC